This is a list of T cell receptor beta chains from one sample in a study of cytomegalovirus exposure and HLA in healthy donors. Assay used: immunoSEQ multiplex PCR; TCRdb lists only in-frame clones, some missing. This sample has roughly 130,000 clones; 60% to 80% occur once, and the top ten carry under 3%. The sample was PBMCs. Source of these receptors: an older woman in good health and CMV-seropositive. Both conserved end residues are part of each CDR3. Fields, in order: CDR3 DNA, CDR3 protein, CDR3 length, clone size, V gene, D gene, J gene. A D gene is named only where the DNA matches it firmly. The size entry is marked missing in some rows and otherwise reads once, few, many or a size class.

DNA: TGTGCCATCAGTCCTGATGAGGACTATGGCTACACCTTC
CDR3: CAISPDEDYGYTF
length: 13
size: NA
V: TRBV10-3
D: NA
J: TRBJ1-2

DNA: TGTGCCAGCAGTGGACAGGAGCTACACAATGAGCAGTTCTTC
CDR3: CASSGQELHNEQFF
length: 14
size: once
V: TRBV6-5
D: TRBD1
J: TRBJ2-1

DNA: TGTGCCACCAGCAGGGAACTGACAGACCGACGGGTAGCTTTCTTT
CDR3: CATSRELTDRRVAFF
length: 15
size: once
V: TRBV15
D: NA
J: TRBJ1-1

DNA: TGTGCCAGCTCACCCGACGGGGGGCGCTTTCAATCACCCCTCCACTTT
CDR3: CASSPDGGRFQSPLHF
length: 16
size: NA
V: TRBV18
D: NA
J: TRBJ1-6

DNA: TGTGCCAGCAGCTTACCCTGGACAGGGGACACTGAAGCTTTCTTT
CDR3: CASSLPWTGDTEAFF
length: 15
size: NA
V: TRBV7-9
D: TRBD1
J: TRBJ1-1

DNA: TGTGCCAGAATCCCCAGGCAGAGCTCCTACAATGAGCAGTTCTTC
CDR3: CARIPRQSSYNEQFF
length: 15
size: few
V: TRBV5-3
D: NA
J: TRBJ2-1

DNA: TGCGCCAGCAGCGGGACGGGACAGAGTACTTACAATGAGCAGTTCTTC
CDR3: CASSGTGQSTYNEQFF
length: 16
size: NA
V: TRBV5-1
D: TRBD1
J: TRBJ2-1

DNA: TGTGCCAGCAGCTTGACAGGTTTGGCGTACTTC
CDR3: CASSLTGLAYF
length: 11
size: NA
V: TRBV7-6
D: NA
J: TRBJ2-5

DNA: TGTGCCAGCTCACCGGGCCGGGAAAAACTGTTTTTT
CDR3: CASSPGREKLFF
length: 12
size: NA
V: TRBV18
D: NA
J: TRBJ1-4

DNA: TGTGCCAGCAGCCCCCGGGGGGACGGATATCACTCCTACGAGCAGTACTTC
CDR3: CASSPRGDGYHSYEQYF
length: 17
size: NA
V: TRBV7-3
D: TRBD2
J: TRBJ2-7

DNA: TGTGCCAGCAGCTCCTCAGGAGGGGATACTGAAGCTTTCTTT
CDR3: CASSSSGGDTEAFF
length: 14
size: NA
V: TRBV7-6
D: NA
J: TRBJ1-1

DNA: TGTGCCAGCAGCCAACTAGCGGGGGGAGGGACAGATACGCAGTATTTT
CDR3: CASSQLAGGGTDTQYF
length: 16
size: NA
V: TRBV11-2
D: TRBD2
J: TRBJ2-3

DNA: TGCGCCAGCAGCTTGGCCCCACTAGCGGGGGCCGACTCCTACGAGCAGTACTTC
CDR3: CASSLAPLAGADSYEQYF
length: 18
size: NA
V: TRBV5-1
D: TRBD2
J: TRBJ2-7

DNA: TGTGCCAGCAGCCAGGGGGCGCGGGAAGCTTTCTTT
CDR3: CASSQGAREAFF
length: 12
size: NA
V: TRBV2
D: TRBD1
J: TRBJ1-1

DNA: TGCGCCAGCAGACTCCCTAGCACAGATACGCAGTATTTT
CDR3: CASRLPSTDTQYF
length: 13
size: few
V: TRBV5-1
D: NA
J: TRBJ2-3

DNA: TGTGCCAGCAGTGAATTAAACAGGGTAAAAGCTAACTATGGCTACACCTTC
CDR3: CASSELNRVKANYGYTF
length: 17
size: NA
V: TRBV6-1
D: NA
J: TRBJ1-2

DNA: TGTGCCAGCAGGGAAGCCAGTGGGGGGAATCAGCCCCAGCATTTT
CDR3: CASREASGGNQPQHF
length: 15
size: NA
V: TRBV2
D: NA
J: TRBJ1-5

DNA: TGTTCCAGCAGCCCGACCTCGGGACTAGCGTTGGATAAGCAGTACTTC
CDR3: CSSSPTSGLALDKQYF
length: 16
size: few
V: TRBV7-9
D: TRBD2
J: TRBJ2-7

DNA: TGTGCCAGCAACCACCCCCTGGGACAGGGGAACACTGAAGCTTTCTTT
CDR3: CASNHPLGQGNTEAFF
length: 16
size: NA
V: TRBV6-6
D: TRBD1
J: TRBJ1-1

DNA: TGCAGCGTCTCTAGCGGGGAGCTCACAGATACGCAGTATTTT
CDR3: CSVSSGELTDTQYF
length: 14
size: NA
V: TRBV29-1
D: TRBD2
J: TRBJ2-3

DNA: TGTGCCAGCAGGGGCCGGACTAGCGGGGCGGGAGATACGCAGTATTTT
CDR3: CASRGRTSGAGDTQYF
length: 16
size: NA
V: TRBV2
D: TRBD2
J: TRBJ2-3

DNA: TGTGCCAGCACCCCCCCTCTTCCGACCCAGTACTTC
CDR3: CASTPPLPTQYF
length: 12
size: NA
V: TRBV7-9
D: NA
J: TRBJ2-5

DNA: TGTGCCAGTAGTATAGCCAGGGGGCGGAGTGAAGCTTTCTTT
CDR3: CASSIARGRSEAFF
length: 14
size: few
V: TRBV19
D: TRBD1
J: TRBJ1-1

DNA: TGTGCCAGTATCTCCCTACAGGGGGATCAGCCCCAGCATTTT
CDR3: CASISLQGDQPQHF
length: 14
size: NA
V: TRBV19
D: TRBD1
J: TRBJ1-5

DNA: TGCGCCAGCAGCTTGGCCGGTCAGGGGGACGAGCAGTACTTC
CDR3: CASSLAGQGDEQYF
length: 14
size: NA
V: TRBV5-1
D: TRBD1
J: TRBJ2-7

DNA: TGTGCCAGCTCACCGGTCTATGGGGCCCCTGCCTACGAGCAGTACTTC
CDR3: CASSPVYGAPAYEQYF
length: 16
size: NA
V: TRBV18
D: NA
J: TRBJ2-7

DNA: TGTGCCAGCAGTTTATCGGGGGGGTTCCTGGATGGGGCCAACGTCCTGACTTTC
CDR3: CASSLSGGFLDGANVLTF
length: 18
size: NA
V: TRBV27
D: TRBD2
J: TRBJ2-6

DNA: TGTGCCAGTAGTATCGAGGCTAGCGGGGTCGGGTACGAGCAGTACTTC
CDR3: CASSIEASGVGYEQYF
length: 16
size: NA
V: TRBV19
D: TRBD2
J: TRBJ2-7

DNA: TGTGCCAGCAGCGTAGTGAGCTATGGCTACACCTTC
CDR3: CASSVVSYGYTF
length: 12
size: NA
V: TRBV9
D: NA
J: TRBJ1-2

DNA: TGTGCCAGCAGCGTAGCACATAGGACAGGGGGATTTGGTGAGCAGTTCTTC
CDR3: CASSVAHRTGGFGEQFF
length: 17
size: NA
V: TRBV9
D: TRBD1
J: TRBJ2-1

DNA: TGCAGCGTTGACAGGGAAAGGGCTAACTATGGCTACACCTTC
CDR3: CSVDRERANYGYTF
length: 14
size: NA
V: TRBV29-1
D: NA
J: TRBJ1-2

DNA: TGTGCCAGCAGTGAAGTTAGTTCGTTGGAGGAATGGGGCACAGATACGCAGTATTTT
CDR3: CASSEVSSLEEWGTDTQYF
length: 19
size: NA
V: TRBV6-1
D: NA
J: TRBJ2-3

DNA: TGTGCCAGCAGTTACGGGGGGTTGAGCGAGCAGTACTTC
CDR3: CASSYGGLSEQYF
length: 13
size: few
V: TRBV6-5
D: NA
J: TRBJ2-7

DNA: TGCGCCAGCAGCCCCCGGACTAGCGGGGGAGAAGAGCAGTACTTC
CDR3: CASSPRTSGGEEQYF
length: 15
size: few
V: TRBV5-1
D: TRBD2
J: TRBJ2-7

DNA: TGTGCCAGCAGCTTAGGAGGAGGGGGCTTATCGGGCAATCAGCCCCAGCATTTT
CDR3: CASSLGGGGLSGNQPQHF
length: 18
size: NA
V: TRBV7-9
D: TRBD1
J: TRBJ1-5

DNA: TGCGCCAGCAGCGGCGGACAGGGTGACACTGAAGCTTTCTTT
CDR3: CASSGGQGDTEAFF
length: 14
size: NA
V: TRBV5-1
D: TRBD1
J: TRBJ1-1

DNA: TGCGCCAGCAGCCCCGGACAGGGGATAGGTGGCTACACCTTC
CDR3: CASSPGQGIGGYTF
length: 14
size: few
V: TRBV5-1
D: TRBD1
J: TRBJ1-2

DNA: TGTGCCAGCAGTTACTCCAACAGGGGCGGTTATAGCAATCAGCCCCAGCATTTT
CDR3: CASSYSNRGGYSNQPQHF
length: 18
size: NA
V: TRBV6-7
D: TRBD1
J: TRBJ1-5

DNA: TGTGCCAGCAGCCTTAACGGACAGTTTCCCGAGCAGTACTTC
CDR3: CASSLNGQFPEQYF
length: 14
size: NA
V: TRBV7-7
D: NA
J: TRBJ2-7

DNA: TGCGCCAGCAGTCCGGACAGCTACGAGCAGTACTTC
CDR3: CASSPDSYEQYF
length: 12
size: NA
V: TRBV4-1
D: NA
J: TRBJ2-7

DNA: TGTGCCAGCAGCTTCGGGGGTGACACTGAAGCTTTCTTT
CDR3: CASSFGGDTEAFF
length: 13
size: NA
V: TRBV7-3
D: NA
J: TRBJ1-1

DNA: TGTGCCAGCAGCGGGGTGAGCGGGGGGGTAAATGAGCAGTTCTTC
CDR3: CASSGVSGGVNEQFF
length: 15
size: NA
V: TRBV6-8
D: TRBD2
J: TRBJ2-1

DNA: TGCAGCGTTGAAGAAAGAGGGGGAATGAACACTGAAGCTTTCTTT
CDR3: CSVEERGGMNTEAFF
length: 15
size: NA
V: TRBV29-1
D: NA
J: TRBJ1-1

DNA: TGTGCCACCAGCAGTGACAGGGACGGTCAGCCCCAGCATTTT
CDR3: CATSSDRDGQPQHF
length: 14
size: few
V: TRBV15
D: TRBD1
J: TRBJ1-5

DNA: TGTGCCAGTAGTATAGGCCCTGCTACAGGGGGGGTCGGCTACACCTTC
CDR3: CASSIGPATGGVGYTF
length: 16
size: NA
V: TRBV19
D: TRBD1
J: TRBJ1-2

DNA: TGCGCCAGCAGCCCCCAACCGGGACAGGGGGCACAGGGGACTGAAGCTTTCTTT
CDR3: CASSPQPGQGAQGTEAFF
length: 18
size: NA
V: TRBV10-1
D: TRBD1
J: TRBJ1-1

DNA: TGTGCCAGCAGCTTAAGGCCCCTCCTTAGCGATGGGAGGGAGCTGTTTTTT
CDR3: CASSLRPLLSDGRELFF
length: 17
size: NA
V: TRBV7-3
D: NA
J: TRBJ2-2

DNA: TGTGCCACCAGCAGAGAGGACAGGGTGTCCTACGAGCAGTACTTC
CDR3: CATSREDRVSYEQYF
length: 15
size: NA
V: TRBV15
D: TRBD1
J: TRBJ2-7

DNA: TGCGCCAGCAGCGTAGGGGATGGTAGCGGGGTGGATGAGCAGTTCTTC
CDR3: CASSVGDGSGVDEQFF
length: 16
size: few
V: TRBV5-1
D: TRBD2
J: TRBJ2-1

DNA: TGCACCAGCAGCCCGGACAGGGGTAAGTACACTGAAGCTTTCTTT
CDR3: CTSSPDRGKYTEAFF
length: 15
size: NA
V: TRBV1
D: NA
J: TRBJ1-1

DNA: TGCGCCAGCAGCATCCGGACAGGGCTGAACACCGGGGAGCTGTTTTTT
CDR3: CASSIRTGLNTGELFF
length: 16
size: few
V: TRBV5-1
D: TRBD1
J: TRBJ2-2

DNA: TGTGCCAGCTCACCGGACAGGGGACGGGAAAAACTGTTTTTT
CDR3: CASSPDRGREKLFF
length: 14
size: NA
V: TRBV18
D: TRBD1
J: TRBJ1-4

DNA: TGTGCCAGCAGGTATACAGGGGGCGCAACCCATGGCTACACCTTC
CDR3: CASRYTGGATHGYTF
length: 15
size: NA
V: TRBV7-9
D: TRBD1
J: TRBJ1-2

DNA: TGCGCCAGCAGCTTCCTATTAGCGGGGGACGGGGAGACCCAGTACTTC
CDR3: CASSFLLAGDGETQYF
length: 16
size: NA
V: TRBV5-1
D: TRBD2
J: TRBJ2-5